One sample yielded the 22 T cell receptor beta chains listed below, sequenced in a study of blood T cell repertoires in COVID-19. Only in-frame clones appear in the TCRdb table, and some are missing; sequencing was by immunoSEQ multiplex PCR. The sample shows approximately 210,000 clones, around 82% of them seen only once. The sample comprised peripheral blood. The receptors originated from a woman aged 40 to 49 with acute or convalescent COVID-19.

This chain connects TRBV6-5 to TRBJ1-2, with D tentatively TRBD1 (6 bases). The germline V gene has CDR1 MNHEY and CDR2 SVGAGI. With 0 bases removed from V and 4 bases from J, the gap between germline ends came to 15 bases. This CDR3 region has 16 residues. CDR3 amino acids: CASSYSGGANLYGYTF. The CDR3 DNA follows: TGTGCCAGCAGTTACTCCGGGGGGGCGAACCTCTATGGCTACACCTTC.

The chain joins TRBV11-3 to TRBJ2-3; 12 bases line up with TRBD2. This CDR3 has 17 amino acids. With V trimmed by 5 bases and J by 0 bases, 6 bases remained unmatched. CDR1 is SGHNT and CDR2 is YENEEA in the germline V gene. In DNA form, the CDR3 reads TGTGCCAGCAGCACAGGGCTAGCGGGAGGGAGCACAGATACGCAGTATTTT. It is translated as CASSTGLAGGSTDTQYF. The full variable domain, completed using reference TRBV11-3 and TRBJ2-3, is EAGVVQSPRYKIIEKKQPVAFWCNPISGHNTLYWYLQNLGQGPELLIRYENEEAVDDSQLPKDRFSAERLKGVDSTLKIQPAELGDSAVYLCASSTGLAGGSTDTQYFGPGTRLTVL.

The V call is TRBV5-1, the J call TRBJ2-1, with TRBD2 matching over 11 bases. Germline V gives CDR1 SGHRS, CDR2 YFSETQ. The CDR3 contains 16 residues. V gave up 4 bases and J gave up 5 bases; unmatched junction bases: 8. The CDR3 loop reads CASSPTAGLADNEQFF. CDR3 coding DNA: TGCGCCAGCAGCCCGACTGCGGGACTAGCGGACAATGAGCAGTTCTTC.

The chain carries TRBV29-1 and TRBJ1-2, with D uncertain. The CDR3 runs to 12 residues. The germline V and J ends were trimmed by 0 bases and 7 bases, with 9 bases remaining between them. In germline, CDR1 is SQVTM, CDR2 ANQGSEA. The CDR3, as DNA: TGCAGCGTTGAAGAACTCCCAGGTGGCTACACCTTC. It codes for CSVEELPGGYTF.

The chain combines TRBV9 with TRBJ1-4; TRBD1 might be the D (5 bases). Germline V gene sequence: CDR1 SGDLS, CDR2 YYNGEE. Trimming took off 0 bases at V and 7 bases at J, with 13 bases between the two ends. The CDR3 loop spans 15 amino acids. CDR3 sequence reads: CASSVGQYVGEKLFF. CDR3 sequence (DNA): TGTGCCAGCAGCGTAGGACAGTACGTAGGTGAAAAACTGTTTTTT. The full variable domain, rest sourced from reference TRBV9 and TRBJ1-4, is DSGVTQTPKHLITATGQRVTLRCSPRSGDLSVYWYQQSLDQGLQFLIQYYNGEERAKGNILERFSAQQFPDLHSELNLSSLELGDSALYFCASSVGQYVGEKLFFGSGTQLSVL.

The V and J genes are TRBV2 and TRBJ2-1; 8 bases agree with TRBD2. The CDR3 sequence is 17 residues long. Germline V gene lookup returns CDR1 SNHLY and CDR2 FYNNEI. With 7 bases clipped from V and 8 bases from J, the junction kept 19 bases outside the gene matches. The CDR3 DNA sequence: TGTGCCAGCACCCGGGATTTAGGAAGCGGGAGTACGGATGAGCAGTTCTTC. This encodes CASTRDLGSGSTDEQFF.

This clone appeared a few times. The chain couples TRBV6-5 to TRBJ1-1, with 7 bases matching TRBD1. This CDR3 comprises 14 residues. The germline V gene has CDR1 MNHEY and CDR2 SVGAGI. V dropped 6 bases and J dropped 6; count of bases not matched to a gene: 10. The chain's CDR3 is CASRRSGGISEAFF. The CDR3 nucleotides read TGTGCCAGCAGGAGATCAGGGGGGATATCTGAAGCTTTCTTT.

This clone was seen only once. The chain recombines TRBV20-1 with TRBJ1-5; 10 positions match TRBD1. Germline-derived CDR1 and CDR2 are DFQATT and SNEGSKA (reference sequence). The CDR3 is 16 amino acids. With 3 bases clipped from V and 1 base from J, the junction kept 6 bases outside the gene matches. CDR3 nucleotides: TGCAGTGCTAGTGGGACAGGGGTTAGGAGCAATCAGCCCCAGCATTTT. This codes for CSASGTGVRSNQPQHF.

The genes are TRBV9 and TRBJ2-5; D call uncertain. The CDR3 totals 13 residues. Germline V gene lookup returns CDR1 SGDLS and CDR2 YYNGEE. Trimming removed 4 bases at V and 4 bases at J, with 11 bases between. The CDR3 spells CASSFRLVETQYF. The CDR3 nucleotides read TGTGCCAGCAGCTTTAGACTGGTAGAGACCCAGTACTTC.

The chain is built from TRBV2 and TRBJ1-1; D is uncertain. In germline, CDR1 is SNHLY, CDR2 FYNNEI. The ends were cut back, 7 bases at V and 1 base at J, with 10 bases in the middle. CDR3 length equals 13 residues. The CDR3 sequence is CASTAQANTEAFF. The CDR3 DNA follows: TGTGCCAGCACTGCCCAGGCGAACACTGAAGCTTTCTTT.

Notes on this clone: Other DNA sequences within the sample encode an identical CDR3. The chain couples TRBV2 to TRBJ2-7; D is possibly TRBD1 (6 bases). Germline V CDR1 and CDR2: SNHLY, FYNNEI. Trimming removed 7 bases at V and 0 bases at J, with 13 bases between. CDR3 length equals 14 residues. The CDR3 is CASKGDPNSYEQYF. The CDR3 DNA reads TGTGCCAGCAAGGGGGATCCCAACTCCTACGAGCAGTACTTC.

CDR3 bases: TGTGCCAGCAGCCAAGAAACAGACTATGGCTACACCTTC. Residues: CASSQETDYGYTF. This chain joins TRBV4-2 and TRBJ1-2; D unclear. The V end lost 0 bases, the J end lost 3 bases, and 5 bases lay between the germline ends. Germline V gene sequence: CDR1 LGHNA, CDR2 YNFKEQ. This CDR3 region has 13 residues.

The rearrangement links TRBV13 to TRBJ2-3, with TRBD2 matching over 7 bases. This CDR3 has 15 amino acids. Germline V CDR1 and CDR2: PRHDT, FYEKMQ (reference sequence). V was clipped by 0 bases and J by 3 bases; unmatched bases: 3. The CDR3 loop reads CASSLGAGGTDTQYF. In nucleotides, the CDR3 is TGTGCCAGCAGCTTAGGGGCCGGGGGGACAGATACGCAGTATTTT.

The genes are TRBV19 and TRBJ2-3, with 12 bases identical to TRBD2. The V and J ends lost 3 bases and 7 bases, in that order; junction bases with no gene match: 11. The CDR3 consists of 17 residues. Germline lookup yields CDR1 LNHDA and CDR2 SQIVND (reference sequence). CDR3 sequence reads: CASSMLGLAGRLYTQYF. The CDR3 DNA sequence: TGTGCCAGTAGTATGTTAGGACTAGCGGGGAGACTTTATACGCAGTATTTT.

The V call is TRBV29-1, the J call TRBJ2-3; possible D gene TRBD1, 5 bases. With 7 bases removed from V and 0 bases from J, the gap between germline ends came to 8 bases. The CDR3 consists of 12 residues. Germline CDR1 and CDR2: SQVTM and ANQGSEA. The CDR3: CSAGQSTDTQYF. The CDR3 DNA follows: TGCAGCGCAGGACAAAGCACAGATACGCAGTATTTT.

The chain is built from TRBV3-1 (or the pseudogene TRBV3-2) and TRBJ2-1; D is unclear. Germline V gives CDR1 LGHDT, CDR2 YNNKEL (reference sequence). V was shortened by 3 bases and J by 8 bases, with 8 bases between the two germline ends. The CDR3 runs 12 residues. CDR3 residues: CASSHFSYEQFF. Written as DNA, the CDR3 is TGTGCCAGCAGCCATTTTTCGTATGAGCAGTTCTTC.

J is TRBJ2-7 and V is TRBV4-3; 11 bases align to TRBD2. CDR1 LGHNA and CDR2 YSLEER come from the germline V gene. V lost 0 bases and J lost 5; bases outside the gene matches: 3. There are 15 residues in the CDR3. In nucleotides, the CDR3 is TGCGCCAGCAGCCAAGATACTAGCGGGAGCAACGAGCAGTACTTC. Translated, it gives CASSQDTSGSNEQYF.

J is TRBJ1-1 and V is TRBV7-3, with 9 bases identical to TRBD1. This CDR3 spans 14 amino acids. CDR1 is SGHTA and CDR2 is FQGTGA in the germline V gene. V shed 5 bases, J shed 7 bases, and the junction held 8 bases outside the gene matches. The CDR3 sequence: CASSIPGQGNEAFF. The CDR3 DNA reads TGTGCCAGCAGCATACCGGGACAGGGAAATGAAGCTTTCTTT.

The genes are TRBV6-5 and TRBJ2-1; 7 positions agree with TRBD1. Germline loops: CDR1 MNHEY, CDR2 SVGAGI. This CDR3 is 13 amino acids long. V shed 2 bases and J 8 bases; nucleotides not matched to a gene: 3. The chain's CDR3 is CASSYRGGHEQFF. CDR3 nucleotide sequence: TGTGCCAGCAGTTACCGAGGGGGCCATGAGCAGTTCTTC.

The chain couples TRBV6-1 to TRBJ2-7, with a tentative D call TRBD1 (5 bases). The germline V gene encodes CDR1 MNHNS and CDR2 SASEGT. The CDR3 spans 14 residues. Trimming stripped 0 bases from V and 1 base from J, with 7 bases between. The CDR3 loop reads CASSEARQSYEQYF. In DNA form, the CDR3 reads TGTGCCAGCAGTGAAGCACGACAGTCCTACGAGCAGTACTTC.

CDR3 coding DNA: TGTGCCAGCAGCCCCGGGACTAGTGTTTCCTACGAGCAGTACTTC. As protein: CASSPGTSVSYEQYF. The J gene is TRBJ2-7, the V gene TRBV9; 8 bases line up with TRBD2. The ends lost 4 bases at V and 1 base at J; junction bases unmatched: 7. This CDR3 has 15 residues. Per the germline V gene, CDR1 is SGDLS and CDR2 is YYNGEE.

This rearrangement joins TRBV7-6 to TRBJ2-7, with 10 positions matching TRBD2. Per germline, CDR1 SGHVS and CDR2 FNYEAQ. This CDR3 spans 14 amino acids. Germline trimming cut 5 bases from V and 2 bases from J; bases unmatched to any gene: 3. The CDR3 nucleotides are TGTGCCAGCAGCCCCAGCGGGGGGGCCTACGAGCAGTACTTC. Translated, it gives CASSPSGGAYEQYF. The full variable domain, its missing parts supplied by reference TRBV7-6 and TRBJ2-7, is GAGVSQSPRYKVTKRGQDVALRCDPISGHVSLYWYRQALGQGPEFLTYFNYEAQQDKSGLPNDRFSAERPEGSISTLTIQRTEQRDSAMYRCASSPSGGAYEQYFGPGTRLTVT.